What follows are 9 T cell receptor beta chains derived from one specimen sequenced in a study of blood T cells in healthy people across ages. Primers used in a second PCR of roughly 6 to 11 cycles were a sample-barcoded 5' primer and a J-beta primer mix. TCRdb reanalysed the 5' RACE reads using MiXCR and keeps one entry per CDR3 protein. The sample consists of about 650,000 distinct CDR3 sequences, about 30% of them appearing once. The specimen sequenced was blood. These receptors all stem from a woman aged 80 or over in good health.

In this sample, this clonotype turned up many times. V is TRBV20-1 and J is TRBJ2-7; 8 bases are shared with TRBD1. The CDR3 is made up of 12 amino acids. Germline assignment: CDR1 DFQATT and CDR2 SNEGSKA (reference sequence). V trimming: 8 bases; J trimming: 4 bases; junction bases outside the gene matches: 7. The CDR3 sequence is CSRGQGPYEQYF. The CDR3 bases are TGCAGTCGAGGACAGGGACCTTACGAGCAGTACTTC.

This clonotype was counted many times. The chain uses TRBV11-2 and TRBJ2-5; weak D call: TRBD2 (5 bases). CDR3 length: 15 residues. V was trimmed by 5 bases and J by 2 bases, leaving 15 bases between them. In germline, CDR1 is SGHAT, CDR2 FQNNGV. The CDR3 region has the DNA TGTGCCAGCAGCCCCCAGCGGTCTCCACAAGAGACCCAGTACTTC. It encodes CASSPQRSPQETQYF.

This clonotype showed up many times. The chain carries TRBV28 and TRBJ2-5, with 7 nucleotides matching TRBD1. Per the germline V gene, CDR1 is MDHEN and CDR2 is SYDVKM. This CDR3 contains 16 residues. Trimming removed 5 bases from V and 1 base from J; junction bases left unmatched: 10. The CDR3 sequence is CASSPSSTGPQETQYF. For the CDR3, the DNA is TGTGCCAGCAGTCCTTCATCGACAGGGCCCCAAGAGACCCAGTACTTC. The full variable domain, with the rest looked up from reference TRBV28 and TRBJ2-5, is DVKVTQSSRYLVKRTGEKVFLECVQDMDHENMFWYRQDPGLGLRLIYFSYDVKMKEKGDIPEGYSVSREKKERFSLILESASTNQTSMYLCASSPSSTGPQETQYFGPGTRLLVL.

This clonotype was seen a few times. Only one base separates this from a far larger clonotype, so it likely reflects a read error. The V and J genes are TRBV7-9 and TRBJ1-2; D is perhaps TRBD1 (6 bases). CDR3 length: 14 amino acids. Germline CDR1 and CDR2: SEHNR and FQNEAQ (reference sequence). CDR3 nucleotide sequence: TGTGCCAACAGCTTAGGACAGTTGAACTATGGCTACACCTTC. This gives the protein CANSLGQLNYGYTF. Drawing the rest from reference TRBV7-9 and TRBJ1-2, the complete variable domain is DTGVSQNPRHKITKRGQNVTFRCDPISEHNRLYWYRQTLGQGPEFLTYFQNEAQLEKSRLLSDRFSAERPKGSFSTLEIQRTEQGDSAMYLCANSLGQLNYGYTFGSGTRLTVV.

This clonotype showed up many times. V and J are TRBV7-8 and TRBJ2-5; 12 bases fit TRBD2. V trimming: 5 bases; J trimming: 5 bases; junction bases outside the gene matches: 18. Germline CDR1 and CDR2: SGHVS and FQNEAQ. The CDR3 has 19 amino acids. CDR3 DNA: TGTGCCAGCAGCCCGAGGCCAGCTTCTAGCGGGGGGGCTGAGGAGACCCAGTACTTC. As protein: CASSPRPASSGGAEETQYF.

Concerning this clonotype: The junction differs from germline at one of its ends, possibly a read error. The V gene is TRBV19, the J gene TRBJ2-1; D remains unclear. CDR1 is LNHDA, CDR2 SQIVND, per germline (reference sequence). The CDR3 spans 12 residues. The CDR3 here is CASSITYSEQFF. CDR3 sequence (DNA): TGTGCCAGTAGTATCACGTACAGTGAGCAGTTCTTC.

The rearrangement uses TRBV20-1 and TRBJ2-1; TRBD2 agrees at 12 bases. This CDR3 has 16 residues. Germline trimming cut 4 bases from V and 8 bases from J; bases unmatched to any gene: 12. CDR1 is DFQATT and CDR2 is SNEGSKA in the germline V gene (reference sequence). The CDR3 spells CSATAPLAGGPHEQFF. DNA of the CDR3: TGCAGTGCTACGGCCCCGCTAGCGGGAGGGCCCCATGAGCAGTTCTTC.

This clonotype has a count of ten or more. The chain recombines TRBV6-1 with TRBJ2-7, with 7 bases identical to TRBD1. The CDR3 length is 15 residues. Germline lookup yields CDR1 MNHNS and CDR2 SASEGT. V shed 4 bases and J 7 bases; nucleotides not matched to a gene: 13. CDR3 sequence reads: CASSGPWGSGGEQYF. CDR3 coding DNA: TGTGCCAGCAGTGGACCCTGGGGGTCAGGGGGAGAGCAGTACTTC.

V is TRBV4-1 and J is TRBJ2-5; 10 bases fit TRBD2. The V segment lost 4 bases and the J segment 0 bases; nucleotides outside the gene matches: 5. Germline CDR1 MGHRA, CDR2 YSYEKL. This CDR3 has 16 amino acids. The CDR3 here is CASSRILAGNQETQYF. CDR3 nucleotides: TGCGCCAGCAGCCGAATACTAGCGGGAAACCAAGAGACCCAGTACTTC.